The clone carrying this TCR beta chain showed up many times. Its antigen is not known. Bone marrow was sampled from every patient at the time of active disease. These data are taken from a study of read filtering for tumor transcriptome and immune sequencing. Study at large: DNase treatment preceded whole-transcriptome library preparation. Whole-study findings and limits: Correlation between methods rose after single-read clonotypes were removed.

This library used roughly 400 ng RNA and molecular barcoded adaptors spanning alpha/delta and beta/gamma chains. TCRdb used MiXCR to reprocess the reads, holding one entry per CDR3 protein. Here the sample spans about 41,000 distinct CDR3 sequences, roughly 13% being singletons. CDR1 and CDR2 (germline): LGHNT, FRNRAP. This CDR3 has 14 residues. Trimming removed 8 bases at V and 4 bases at J, with 12 bases between. The V and J genes are TRBV12-5 and TRBJ1-6, with D possibly TRBD1 on 6 matching bases. The clonotype was recovered from a donor at least 40 years old with multiple myeloma. The sample was a population of CD138-negative cells sorted from bone marrow. Here the CDR3 DNA reads TGTGCTAGTAATGGGGGCCTTTATAATTCACCCCTCCACTTT. This sequence encodes CASNGGLYNSPLHF.